This is a list of T cell receptor beta chains from one sample in a study of molecular identifiers for immune sequencing clone quantification. TCRdb passed the PCR reads through MiXCR, listing each CDR3 protein once. The table lists 75,000 to 95,000 distinct CDR3 sequences, 20% to 30% of them singletons. The material sequenced was naive CD8+ T cells from blood, with Jurkat cell RNA spiked in. These receptors were obtained from a human donor in good health. Some libraries in this study had Jurkat cell RNA spiked in. Each CDR3 is given with its conserved first and last residue. A D gene is named only where the DNA matches it firmly. Not every row has a clone size; where given, it reads once, few, many or a size class.

j_call clone_size d_call v_call cdr3_nt cdr3_aa
TRBJ2-3 many NA TRBV5-5 TGTGCCAGCAGCTTGGTGGAACCTCAGATGGCAGATACGCAGTATTTT CASSLVEPQMADTQYF
TRBJ2-5 many NA TRBV4-3 TGCGCCAGCAGCCAAGGGCAGGGGCCGGAGACCCAGTACTTC CASSQGQGPETQYF
TRBJ1-1 many NA TRBV7-9 TGTGCCAGCAGGTATTCAGGTGAAGCTTTCTTT CASRYSGEAFF
TRBJ2-3 NA NA TRBV9 TGTGCCAGCAGCCTCGGCCGGGGGACCACAGATACGCAGTATTTT CASSLGRGTTDTQYF
TRBJ1-2 few NA TRBV29-1 TGCAGCGTTGTGGGGGGAGAGCTCTATGGCTACACCTTC CSVVGGELYGYTF
TRBJ2-7 NA NA TRBV6-5 TGTGCTAGCAGTGCGTCGGGCAGACTAGGTTGCAACGAGCAGTACTTC CASSASGRLGCNEQYF
TRBJ1-1 few NA TRBV20-1 TGCAGTGCTAGAGATTTAGCCCCCCAAGCTTTCTTT CSARDLAPQAFF
TRBJ2-5 many NA TRBV28 TGTGCCAGCAGTTTGGGACTCGGGGTAGAAGAGACCCAGTACTTC CASSLGLGVEETQYF
TRBJ2-7 few NA TRBV28 TGTGCCACCGAACGCGAACCGGGACACAACTACGAGCAGTACTTC CATEREPGHNYEQYF
TRBJ2-7 few TRBD2 TRBV30 TGTGCCTGGAGCCTGACTAGCGGGAGTTATGAGCAGTACTTC CAWSLTSGSYEQYF
TRBJ1-2 few TRBD1 TRBV2 TGTGCCAGCAGTGAAGAAAGGACAGGGAGGGATTTGAACTATGGCTACGCCTTC CASSEERTGRDLNYGYAF
TRBJ2-2 few NA TRBV6-6 TGTGCCACCGTGAGCGGGGAGCTGTTTTTT CATVSGELFF
TRBJ1-1 many NA TRBV29-1 TGCAGCGCCAAAAACACTGAAGCTTTCTTT CSAKNTEAFF
TRBJ1-5 NA NA TRBV7-9 TGTGCCAGCAGCTTACCTTTACAGCCCCAGCATTTT CASSLPLQPQHF
TRBJ2-1 few TRBD2 TRBV4-3 TGCGCCAGCAGCCAAGAGAGCGGGGGGGCCGACAATGAGCAGTTCTTC CASSQESGGADNEQFF
TRBJ2-2 many TRBD1 TRBV5-4 TGTGCCAGCAGCTCAGGACAGGGTTGGTACACCGGGGAGCTGTTTTTT CASSSGQGWYTGELFF
TRBJ2-7 NA NA TRBV29-1 TGCAGCGTCCATGGGATGGGGCTCTACGAGCAGTACTTC CSVHGMGLYEQYF
TRBJ2-1 many TRBD1 TRBV12-3/TRBV12-4 TGTGCCAGCAGTCTTACCGGGACAGGGAGAATCAATGAGCAGTTCTTC CASSLTGTGRINEQFF
TRBJ1-6 many NA TRBV27 TGTGCCAGCAGCCAGACACCGTACTATAATTCACCCCTCCACTTT CASSQTPYYNSPLHF
TRBJ2-7 many NA TRBV19 TGTGCCAGTAAGATCGGGAGTTCCTCCTACGAGCAGTACTTC CASKIGSSSYEQYF
TRBJ2-1 many TRBD2 TRBV7-2 TGTGCCAGCAGCTTCTTCCCCACGGGAGGAGGCTACAATGAGCAGTTCTTC CASSFFPTGGGYNEQFF
TRBJ1-1 few NA TRBV4-3 TGCGCCAGCAGCCCTGAGGAGGGGATGAACACTGAAGCTTTCTTT CASSPEEGMNTEAFF
TRBJ2-7 NA TRBD1 TRBV28 TGTGCCAGCAGTCTCAGGGGGCGCGTCGACGAGCAGTACTTC CASSLRGRVDEQYF
TRBJ1-4 NA NA TRBV7-9 TGTGCCAGCAGAGACGTCCGGGGGGCGACTAATGATAAACTGTATTTT CASRDVRGATNDKLYF
TRBJ2-3 NA NA TRBV18 TGTGCCAGCCCGGGGGACACGTACTTCACAGATACGCAGTATTTT CASPGDTYFTDTQYF
TRBJ2-7 many NA TRBV6-1 TGTGCCAGCAGTGAAAAACAGGGTAGGGTCTACGAGCAGTACTTC CASSEKQGRVYEQYF
TRBJ2-7 NA TRBD1 TRBV30 TGTGCCTGGAGTGTGGGCAGGGGGTCCTACGAGCAGTACTTC CAWSVGRGSYEQYF
TRBJ2-5 many NA TRBV27 TGTGCCAGCAGTTTTAACAGGTTCCTACAAGAGACCCAGTACTTC CASSFNRFLQETQYF
TRBJ2-2 NA NA TRBV9 TGTGCCAGCAGCGTAGAATGGTCCGGGGAGCTGTTTTTT CASSVEWSGELFF
TRBJ2-7 few NA TRBV12-3/TRBV12-4 TGTGCCAGCAGTGGAGAGGGCCCGAGCGAGCAGTACTTC CASSGEGPSEQYF
TRBJ2-7 many TRBD2 TRBV20-1 TGCAGTGCCTCGGGGGGGCTGAGCTCCTACGAGCAGTACTTC CSASGGLSSYEQYF
TRBJ1-4 few NA TRBV15 TGTGCCACCAGCAGAGTGAGCAGGGGAGATGAAAAACTGTTTTTT CATSRVSRGDEKLFF
TRBJ1-5 NA NA TRBV18 TGTGCCAGCTCACCACCGGGGCAGGGTCAGCCCCAGCATTTT CASSPPGQGQPQHF